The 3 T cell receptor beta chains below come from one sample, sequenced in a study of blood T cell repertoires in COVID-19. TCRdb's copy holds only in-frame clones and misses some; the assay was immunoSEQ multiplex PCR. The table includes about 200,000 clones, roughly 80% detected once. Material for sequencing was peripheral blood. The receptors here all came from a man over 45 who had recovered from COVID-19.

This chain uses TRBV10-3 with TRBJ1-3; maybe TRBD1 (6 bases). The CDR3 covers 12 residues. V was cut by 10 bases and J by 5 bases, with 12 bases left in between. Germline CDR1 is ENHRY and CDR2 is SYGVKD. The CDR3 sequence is CATAGDRNTIYF. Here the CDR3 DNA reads TGTGCCACAGCAGGGGATCGAAACACCATATATTTT.

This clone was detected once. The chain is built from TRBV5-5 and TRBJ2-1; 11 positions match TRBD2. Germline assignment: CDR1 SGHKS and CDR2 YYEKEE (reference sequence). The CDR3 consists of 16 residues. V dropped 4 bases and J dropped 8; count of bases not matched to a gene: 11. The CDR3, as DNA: TGTGCCAGCAGCCCCCGAGGGGTAGCGGGAGGGTATGAGCAGTTCTTC. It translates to CASSPRGVAGGYEQFF.

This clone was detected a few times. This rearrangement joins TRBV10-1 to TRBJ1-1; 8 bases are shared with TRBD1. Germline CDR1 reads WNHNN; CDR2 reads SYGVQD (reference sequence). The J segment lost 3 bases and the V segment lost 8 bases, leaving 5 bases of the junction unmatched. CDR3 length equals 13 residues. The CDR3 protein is CASSLDRDTEAFF. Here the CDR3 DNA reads TGCGCCAGCTCCTTGGACAGGGACACTGAAGCTTTCTTT.